One and the same sample provided the 29 T cell receptor beta chains below, sequenced in a study of T cell repertoires in cytomegalovirus infection. The antigens of these receptors remain unknown. TCRdb passed the reads through MiXCR, listing each CDR3 protein once. Among 700,000 to 900,000 distinct CDR3 sequences listed, 25% to 30% were seen once. The sequencing used cultured CD8+ T cells from PBMCs, collected from culture after CMV antigen stimulation. The receptors were sampled from a human donor in good health (CMV status not recorded). Some clones in this sample may be carry-over from other donors' samples.

The chain carries TRBV20-1 and TRBJ1-1; D unresolved. The CDR3 contains 15 residues. V dropped 0 bases and J dropped 7 bases, with 18 bases sitting between them. Germline-derived CDR1 and CDR2 are DFQATT and SNEGSKA (reference sequence). The CDR3 bases are TGCAGTGCTAGAGATTGGAGAGGGAAGGCCCATGAAGCTTTCTTT. It translates to CSARDWRGKAHEAFF.

Comment on this clonotype: One end of the junction fails to match germline, which may point to a read error. The rearrangement uses TRBV24-1 and TRBJ2-5; 12 bases line up with TRBD2. Germline values: CDR1 KGHDR, CDR2 SFDVKD. The CDR3 totals 17 residues. Written as DNA, the CDR3 is TGTGCCACCAGTGATTTTCCTAGCGGGGGGGCCGGAGAGAACCAGTACTTC. Its protein is CATSDFPSGGAGENQYF.

CDR3 DNA sequence: TGTGCCAGCAGGCCGGGACTAGGCGCTTATGAGCAGTTCTTC. The encoded protein is CASRPGLGAYEQFF. The chain combines TRBV27 with TRBJ2-1, with TRBD2 matching 8 bases. Trimming at V came to 6 bases and at J to 8 bases, leaving 9 bases not matched to a gene. Germline values: CDR1 MNHEY, CDR2 SMNVEV (reference sequence). CDR3 length equals 14 residues.

The chain is built from TRBV6-2 or TRBV6-3 and TRBJ1-5; D may be TRBD1 (5 bases). This CDR3 comprises 15 residues. CDR1 and CDR2 (germline): MNHEY, SVGEGT. With 6 bases removed from V and 10 bases from J, the gap between germline ends came to 22 bases. The DNA of the CDR3 is TGTGCCAGCAGGCCGGGACTCCCGTCGGGCAAACCCCAGCATTTT. Translating gives CASRPGLPSGKPQHF.

This clonotype was observed a handful of times. The chain combines TRBV18 with TRBJ2-4; tentative D call: TRBD2 (6 bases). Per the germline V gene, CDR1 is KGHSH and CDR2 is LQKENI. V lost 6 bases and J 0 bases, leaving 15 bases between the germline ends. This CDR3 has 16 amino acids. In DNA form, the CDR3 reads TGTGCCAGCTCCCTGGAGGGTTACGGAGCCAAAAACATTCAGTACTTC. This gives the protein CASSLEGYGAKNIQYF. Filled out from reference TRBV18 and TRBJ2-4, the complete variable domain reads NAGVMQNPRHLVRRRGQEARLRCSPMKGHSHVYWYRQLPEEGLKFMVYLQKENIIDESGMPKERFSAEFPKEGPSILRIQQVVRGDSAAYFCASSLEGYGAKNIQYFGAGTRLSVL.

The V call is TRBV5-6, the J call TRBJ1-2; 9 nucleotides line up with TRBD1. Trimming took 3 bases from V and 4 from J; bases not matched to a gene: 13. Per the germline V gene, CDR1 is SGHDT and CDR2 is YYEEEE. The CDR3 extends over 17 amino acids. CDR3 residues: CASSSIAGTGTRYGYTF. The CDR3 DNA sequence: TGTGCCAGCAGCTCAATAGCCGGGACAGGGACCCGCTATGGCTACACCTTC.

This clonotype was detected many times. The V and J genes are TRBV7-2 and TRBJ2-7, with no clear D. Trimming cost V 5 bases and J 2 bases, with 10 bases left between them. The CDR3 length is 13 residues. Germline CDR1 reads SGHTA; CDR2 reads FQGNSA. CDR3: CASSLTPTYEQYV. The CDR3, as DNA: TGTGCCAGCAGCCTGACACCTACCTACGAGCAGTACGTC.

The V and J genes are TRBV4-1 and TRBJ1-1; D gene uncertain. The CDR3 runs to 15 residues. V lost 0 bases and J 0 bases, leaving 8 bases between the germline ends. CDR1 MGHRA and CDR2 YSYEKL come from the germline V gene. The CDR3 nucleotides read TGCGCCAGCAGCCAAGATCCCAGGTTGAACACTGAAGCTTTCTTT. It translates to CASSQDPRLNTEAFF.

This clonotype was observed a few times. The V call is TRBV12-3 or TRBV12-4, the J call TRBJ1-6; D gene unclear. This CDR3 has 12 amino acids. Trimming shortened V by 4 bases and J by 8 bases, and 6 bases separated the two germline ends. The CDR3 loop reads CASSWEHSPLHF. For the CDR3, the DNA is TGTGCCAGCAGTTGGGAGCATTCACCCCTCCACTTT.

The chain has TRBV29-1 and TRBJ2-2; D remains unclear. Trimming removed 2 bases at V and 7 bases at J, with 5 bases between. Germline V gene lookup returns CDR1 SQVTM and CDR2 ANQGSEA. This CDR3 is 11 amino acids long. CDR3 loop: CSVEWGGELFF. DNA for the CDR3: TGCAGCGTTGAATGGGGCGGGGAGCTGTTTTTT.

V gene TRBV28 combines with J gene TRBJ2-7; maybe TRBD1 (5 bases). The CDR3 is 17 amino acids. V shed 2 bases and J shed 2 bases, with 19 bases lying between them. CDR1 is MDHEN and CDR2 is SYDVKM in the germline V gene. The CDR3 DNA sequence: TGTGCCAGCAGTTTAAGAGGACAAGGGCCCCTAGCCTACGAGCAGTACGTC. This gives the protein CASSLRGQGPLAYEQYV.

The J gene is TRBJ1-1, the V gene TRBV4-1; 7 bases align to TRBD1. The V segment lost 4 bases and the J segment 3 bases; nucleotides outside the gene matches: 8. CDR3 length: 15 residues. The germline V gene has CDR1 MGHRA and CDR2 YSYEKL. CDR3: CASSPGQVGYTEAFF. CDR3 in DNA: TGCGCCAGCAGCCCAGGACAGGTGGGGTACACTGAAGCTTTCTTT.

This rearrangement joins TRBV12-5 to TRBJ1-5; D is unclear. Trimming stripped 1 base from V and 0 bases from J, with 4 bases between. This CDR3 region has 14 residues. CDR1 LGHNT and CDR2 FRNRAP come from the germline V gene. The CDR3 region has the DNA TGTGCTAGTGGTTTGGAGGGTAGCAATCAGCCCCAGCATTTT. It specifies CASGLEGSNQPQHF.

This clonotype was found a few times. The gene calls are TRBV19 and TRBJ1-5; D is unclear. The V gene's germline CDR1 is LNHDA and CDR2 SQIVND (reference sequence). The CDR3 consists of 15 residues. With 7 bases removed from V and 4 bases from J, the gap between germline ends came to 17 bases. CDR3 amino acids: CASKARTRNNQPQHF. CDR3 nucleotide sequence: TGTGCCAGTAAGGCCCGTACCAGGAATAATCAGCCCCAGCATTTT.

This clonotype was observed a handful of times. J is TRBJ1-5 and V is TRBV6-6; D call uncertain. The CDR3 is 14 amino acids. In germline, CDR1 is MNHNY, CDR2 SVGAGI (reference sequence). Trimming took 5 bases from V and 5 from J, leaving 13 bases between them. The CDR3 reads CASSPRPLYQPQHF. DNA of the CDR3: TGTGCCAGCAGTCCCAGACCGTTATATCAGCCCCAGCATTTT.

This clonotype occurred a few times. The V and J genes are TRBV25-1 and TRBJ2-2; 7 bases fit TRBD1. The V gene end was trimmed by 3 bases and the J gene end by 0 bases; junction bases not matched to a gene: 4. CDR1 and CDR2 from the germline V gene are MGHDK and SYGVNS. The CDR3 loop spans 16 amino acids. CDR3 region: CASSDPGQPNTGELFF. Here the CDR3 DNA reads TGTGCCAGCAGTGACCCGGGACAGCCGAACACCGGGGAGCTGTTTTTT.

The chain joins TRBV18 to TRBJ2-2; the match to TRBD1 covers 10 bases. Trimming cost V 6 bases and J 4 bases; bases outside gene matches: 8. Germline-derived CDR1 and CDR2 are KGHSH and LQKENI. This CDR3 comprises 16 residues. The CDR3 DNA sequence: TGTGCCAGCTCTCACGACAGGGGGCTCAGCACCGGGGAGCTGTTTTTT. Translating it yields CASSHDRGLSTGELFF.

The rearrangement links TRBV15 to TRBJ2-6; no clear D gene. Trimming pared 3 bases from V and 3 bases from J, leaving 18 bases between. This CDR3 is 18 amino acids long. The germline gives CDR1 LNHNV, CDR2 YYDKDF (reference sequence). CDR3 in amino acids: CATSSWEGKVFGANVLTF. The CDR3 coding sequence is TGTGCCACCAGCAGTTGGGAAGGGAAGGTTTTTGGGGCCAACGTCCTGACTTTC.

This clonotype was observed many times. The V gene is TRBV11-2, the J gene TRBJ2-2; D possibly corresponds to TRBD2 (7 bases). The V gene lost 1 base and the J gene lost 5 bases, with 14 bases spanning the gap. There are 16 residues in the CDR3. Germline V lookup: CDR1 SGHAT, CDR2 FQNNGV. The CDR3 DNA follows: TGTGCCAGCAGCTTAGTAGGGGGGGGCGAGACCGGGGAGCTGTTTTTT. Amino acids: CASSLVGGGETGELFF.

The chain has TRBV3-1 and TRBJ2-5, with 8 bases fitting TRBD2. J lost 5 bases, V lost 6 bases, and 11 bases had no gene match. This CDR3 spans 15 amino acids. Germline values: CDR1 LGHDT, CDR2 YNNKEL (reference sequence). The CDR3 DNA reads as TGTGCCAGCAGTCCCCGCGGGGGGAAGTCGGAGACCCAGTACTTC. Translating it yields CASSPRGGKSETQYF.

Many counts were recorded for this clonotype. CDR3: CASRAQGATNEKLFF. The CDR3 bases are TGTGCCAGCAGGGCACAGGGGGCAACTAATGAAAAACTGTTTTTT. The chain recombines TRBV12-3 or TRBV12-4 with TRBJ1-4; 8 nucleotides line up with TRBD1. CDR3 length: 15 amino acids. Trimming at V came to 6 bases and at J to 0 bases, leaving 3 bases not matched to a gene.

This clonotype appeared many times. The chain carries TRBV6-1 and TRBJ2-1, with TRBD1 matching over 7 bases. V lost 7 bases and J lost 4; bases outside the gene matches: 10. Germline loops: CDR1 MNHNS, CDR2 SASEGT. The CDR3 covers 15 residues. CDR3 amino acids: CASISSWTGYNEQFF. The CDR3 nucleotides are TGTGCCAGCATATCAAGCTGGACAGGATACAATGAGCAGTTCTTC.

This clonotype appeared once. The chain is built from TRBV6-5 and TRBJ1-6; perhaps TRBD1 as D (5 bases). V was trimmed by 0 bases and J by 7 bases, leaving 10 bases between them. The CDR3 is 15 residues long. Germline CDR1 and CDR2: MNHEY and SVGAGI. The CDR3 DNA reads TGTGCCAGCAGTTACTCCCAGGGATACAATTCACCCCTCCACTTT. The encoded protein is CASSYSQGYNSPLHF.

This chain joins TRBV7-6 and TRBJ2-1, with D perhaps TRBD1 (5 bases). Germline V gives CDR1 SGHVS, CDR2 FNYEAQ. Trimming removed 0 bases at V and 7 bases at J, with 16 bases between. The CDR3 loop spans 16 amino acids. In DNA, the CDR3 is TGTGCCAGCAGCTTAGCGCAGACAGATTTCTGGAATGAGCAGTTCTTC. Translation gives CASSLAQTDFWNEQFF.

The V and J genes are TRBV27 and TRBJ2-3, with TRBD1 matching over 7 bases. Germline CDR1 is MNHEY and CDR2 is SMNVEV (reference sequence). This CDR3 has 15 amino acids. With V trimmed by 0 bases and J by 4 bases, 4 bases remained unmatched. CDR3 residues: CASSLSTGFPDTQYF. As DNA, the CDR3 is TGTGCCAGCAGTTTATCGACAGGGTTCCCAGATACGCAGTATTTT.

CDR3 coding DNA: TGCGCCAGCAGCCAACAACCGGGACAGGCCATCCGGGGGGTAAATATGGAGCAGTTCTTC. This gives the protein CASSQQPGQAIRGVNMEQFF. The chain is built from TRBV4-1 and TRBJ2-1, with D perhaps matching TRBD1 (8 bases). The CDR3 totals 20 residues. Germline V gene data show CDR1 as MGHRA and CDR2 as YSYEKL. The ends were cut back, 2 bases at V and 10 bases at J, with 33 bases in the middle.

This clonotype was seen repeatedly, ten times or more. The chain uses TRBV7-2 and TRBJ1-2; the D is unclear. Looked up from germline, CDR1 is SGHTA and CDR2 is FQGNSA. CDR3 size: 15 residues. Trimming removed 0 bases from V and 6 bases from J, with 14 bases in between. This chain's CDR3 is CASSLAQVTSNGYTF. CDR3 in DNA: TGTGCCAGCAGCTTAGCCCAGGTTACGTCGAATGGCTACACCTTC.

A single count supports this clonotype. This chain uses TRBV7-2 with TRBJ2-1, with no clear D. The V end lost 4 bases, the J end lost 5 bases, and 12 bases lay between the germline ends. Germline CDR1 and CDR2: SGHTA and FQGNSA. The CDR3 runs 14 residues. The CDR3 region has the DNA TGTGCCAGCAGCTCCTTTCTTAACGACAATGAGCAGTTCTTC. This encodes CASSSFLNDNEQFF.

The chain joins TRBV7-8 to TRBJ1-1; D gene uncertain. The germline V and J ends were trimmed by 0 bases and 5 bases, with 7 bases remaining between them. The CDR3 loop spans 13 amino acids. Germline V CDR1 and CDR2: SGHVS, FQNEAQ. The DNA of the CDR3 is TGTGCCAGCAGCTTAGCCATGAGGACTGAAGCTTTCTTT. It codes for CASSLAMRTEAFF.